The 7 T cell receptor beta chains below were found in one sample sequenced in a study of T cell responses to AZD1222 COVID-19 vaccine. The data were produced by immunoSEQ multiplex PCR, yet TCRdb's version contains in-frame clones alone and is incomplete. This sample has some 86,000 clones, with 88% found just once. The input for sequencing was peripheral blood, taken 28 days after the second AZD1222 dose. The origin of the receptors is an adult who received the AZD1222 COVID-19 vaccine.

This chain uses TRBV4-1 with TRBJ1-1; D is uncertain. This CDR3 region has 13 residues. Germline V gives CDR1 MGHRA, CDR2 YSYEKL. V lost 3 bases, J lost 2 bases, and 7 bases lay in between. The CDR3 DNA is TGCGCCAGCAGCCACCATATTAACACTGAAGCTTTCTTT. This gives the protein CASSHHINTEAFF.

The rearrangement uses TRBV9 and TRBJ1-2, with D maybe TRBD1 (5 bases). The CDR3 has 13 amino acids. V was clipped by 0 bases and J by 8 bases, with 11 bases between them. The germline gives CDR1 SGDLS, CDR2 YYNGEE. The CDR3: CASSVDVRDGYTF. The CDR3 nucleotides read TGTGCCAGCAGCGTAGATGTCAGGGACGGCTACACCTTC.

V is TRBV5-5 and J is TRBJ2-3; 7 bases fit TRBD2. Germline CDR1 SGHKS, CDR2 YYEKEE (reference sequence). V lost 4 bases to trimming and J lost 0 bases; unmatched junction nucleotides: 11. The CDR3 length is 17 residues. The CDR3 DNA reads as TGTGCCAGCAGCAGGGACGGGGGGACGGTTAGCACAGATACGCAGTATTTT. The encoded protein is CASSRDGGTVSTDTQYF.

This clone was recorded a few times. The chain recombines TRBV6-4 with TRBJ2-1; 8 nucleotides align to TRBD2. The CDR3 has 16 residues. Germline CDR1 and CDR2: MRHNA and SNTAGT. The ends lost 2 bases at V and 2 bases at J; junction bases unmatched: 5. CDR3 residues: CASSDTGTRTYNEQFF. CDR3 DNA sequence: TGTGCCAGCAGTGACACCGGGACTAGGACCTACAATGAGCAGTTCTTC.

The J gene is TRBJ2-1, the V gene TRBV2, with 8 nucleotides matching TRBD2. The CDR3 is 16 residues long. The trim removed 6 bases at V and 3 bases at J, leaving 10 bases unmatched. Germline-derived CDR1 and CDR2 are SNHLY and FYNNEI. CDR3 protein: CASSGTRGPNYNEQFF. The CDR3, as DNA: TGTGCCAGCAGCGGGACTAGAGGCCCTAACTACAATGAGCAGTTCTTC. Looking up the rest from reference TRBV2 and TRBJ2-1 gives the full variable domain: EPEVTQTPSHQVTQMGQEVILRCVPISNHLYFYWYRQILGQKVEFLVSFYNNEISEKSEIFDDQFSVERPDGSNFTLKIRSTKLEDSAMYFCASSGTRGPNYNEQFFGPGTRLTVL.

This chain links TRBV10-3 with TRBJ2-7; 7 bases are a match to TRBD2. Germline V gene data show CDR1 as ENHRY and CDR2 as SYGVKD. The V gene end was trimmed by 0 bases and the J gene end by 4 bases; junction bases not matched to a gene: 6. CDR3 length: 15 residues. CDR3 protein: CAISESAGVGYEQYF. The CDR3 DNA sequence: TGTGCCATCAGTGAGTCCGCGGGAGTGGGATACGAGCAGTACTTC.

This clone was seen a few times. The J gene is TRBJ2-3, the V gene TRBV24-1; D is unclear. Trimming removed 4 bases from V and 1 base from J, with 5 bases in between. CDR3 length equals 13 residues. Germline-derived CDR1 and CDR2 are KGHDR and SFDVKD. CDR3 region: CATSEDGTDTQYF. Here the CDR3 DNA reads TGTGCCACCAGTGAGGACGGCACAGATACGCAGTATTTT.